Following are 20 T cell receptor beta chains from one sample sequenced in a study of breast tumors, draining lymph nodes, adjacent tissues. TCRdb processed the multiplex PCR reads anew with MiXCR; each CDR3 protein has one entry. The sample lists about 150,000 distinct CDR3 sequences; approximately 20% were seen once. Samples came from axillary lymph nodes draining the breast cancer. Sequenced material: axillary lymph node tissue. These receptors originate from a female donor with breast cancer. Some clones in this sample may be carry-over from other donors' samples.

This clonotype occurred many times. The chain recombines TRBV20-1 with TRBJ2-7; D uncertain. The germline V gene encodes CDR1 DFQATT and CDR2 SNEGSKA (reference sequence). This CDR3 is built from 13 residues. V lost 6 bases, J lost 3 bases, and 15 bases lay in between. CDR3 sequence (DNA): TGCAGTGCGACGACCGCAGCCCGCTACGAGCAGTACTTC. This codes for CSATTAARYEQYF.

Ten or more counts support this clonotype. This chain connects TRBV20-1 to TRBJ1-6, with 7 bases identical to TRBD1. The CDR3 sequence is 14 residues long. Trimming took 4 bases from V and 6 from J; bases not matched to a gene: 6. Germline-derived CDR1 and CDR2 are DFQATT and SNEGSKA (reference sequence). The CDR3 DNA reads TGCAGTGCTAACCAGGGGGGGTCTAATTCACCCCTCCACTTT. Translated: CSANQGGSNSPLHF.

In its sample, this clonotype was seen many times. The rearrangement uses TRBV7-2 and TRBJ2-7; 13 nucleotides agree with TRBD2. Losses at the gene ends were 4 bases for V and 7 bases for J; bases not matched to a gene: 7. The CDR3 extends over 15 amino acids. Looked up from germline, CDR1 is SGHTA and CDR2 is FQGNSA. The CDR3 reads CASSSPTSGRREQYF. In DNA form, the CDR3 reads TGTGCCAGCAGCTCCCCGACTAGCGGGAGGAGGGAGCAGTACTTC.

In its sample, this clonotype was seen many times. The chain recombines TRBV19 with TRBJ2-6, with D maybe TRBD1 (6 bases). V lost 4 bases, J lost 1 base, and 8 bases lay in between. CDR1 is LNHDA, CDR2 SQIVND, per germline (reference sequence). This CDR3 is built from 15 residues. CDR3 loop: CASSTQGSGANVLTF. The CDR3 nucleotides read TGTGCCAGTAGTACACAGGGATCTGGGGCCAACGTCCTGACTTTC. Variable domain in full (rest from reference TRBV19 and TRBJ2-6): DGGITQSPKYLFRKEGQNVTLSCEQNLNHDAMYWYRQDPGQGLRLIYYSQIVNDFQKGDIAEGYSVSREKKESFPLTVTSAQKNPTAFYLCASSTQGSGANVLTFGAGSRLTVL.

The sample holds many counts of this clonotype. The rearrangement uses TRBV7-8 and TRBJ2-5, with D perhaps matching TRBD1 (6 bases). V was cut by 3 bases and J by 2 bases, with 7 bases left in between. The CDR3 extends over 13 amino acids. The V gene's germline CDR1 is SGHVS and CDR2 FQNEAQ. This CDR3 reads CASSLDSQETQYF. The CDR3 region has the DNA TGTGCCAGCAGCTTGGACAGTCAAGAGACCCAGTACTTC.

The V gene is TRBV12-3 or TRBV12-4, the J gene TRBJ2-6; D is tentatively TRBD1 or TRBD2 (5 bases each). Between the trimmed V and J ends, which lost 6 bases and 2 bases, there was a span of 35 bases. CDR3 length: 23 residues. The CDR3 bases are TGTGCCAGCAGCTTCCTAGACCGGGTCACTAGACTAACAGGAGCGCCTGGGGCCAACGTCCTGACTTTC. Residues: CASSFLDRVTRLTGAPGANVLTF.

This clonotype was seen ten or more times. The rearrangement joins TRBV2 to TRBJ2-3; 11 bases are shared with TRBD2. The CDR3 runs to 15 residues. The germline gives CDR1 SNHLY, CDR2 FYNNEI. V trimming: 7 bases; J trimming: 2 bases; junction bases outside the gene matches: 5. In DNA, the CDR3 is TGTGCCAGCACTAGGACTAGCGGGTTCACAGATACGCAGTATTTT. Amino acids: CASTRTSGFTDTQYF.

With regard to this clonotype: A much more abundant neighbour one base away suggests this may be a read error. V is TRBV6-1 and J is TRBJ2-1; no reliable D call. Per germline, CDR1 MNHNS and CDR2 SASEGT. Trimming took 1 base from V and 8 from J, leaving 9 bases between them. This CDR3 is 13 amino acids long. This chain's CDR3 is CASSEGGVDEQFF. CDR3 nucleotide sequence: TGTGCCAGCAGTGAAGGTGGGGTCGATGAGCAGTTCTTC.

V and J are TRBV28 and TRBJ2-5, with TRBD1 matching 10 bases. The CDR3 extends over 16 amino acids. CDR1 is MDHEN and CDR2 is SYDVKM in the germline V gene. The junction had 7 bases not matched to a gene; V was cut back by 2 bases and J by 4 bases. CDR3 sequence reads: CASSLIGTGDLETQYF. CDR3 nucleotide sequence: TGTGCCAGCAGTTTAATCGGGACAGGGGATTTAGAGACCCAGTACTTC.

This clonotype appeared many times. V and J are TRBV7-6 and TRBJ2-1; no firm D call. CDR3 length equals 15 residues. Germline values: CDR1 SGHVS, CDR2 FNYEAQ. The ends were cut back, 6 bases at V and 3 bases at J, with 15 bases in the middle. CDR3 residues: CASSPPRTHYNEQFF. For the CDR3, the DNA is TGTGCCAGCAGTCCCCCTAGGACGCACTACAATGAGCAGTTCTTC.

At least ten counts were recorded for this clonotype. The CDR3 spells CASSKYTAGEQYF. The CDR3 DNA is TGTGCCAGCAGCAAGTACACGGCGGGTGAGCAGTACTTC. The genes are TRBV5-8 and TRBJ2-7; tentatively, D is TRBD2 (5 bases). Germline CDR1 reads SGHTS; CDR2 reads YDEGEE. The CDR3 extends over 13 amino acids. Trimming removed 4 bases from V and 7 bases from J, with 15 bases in between.

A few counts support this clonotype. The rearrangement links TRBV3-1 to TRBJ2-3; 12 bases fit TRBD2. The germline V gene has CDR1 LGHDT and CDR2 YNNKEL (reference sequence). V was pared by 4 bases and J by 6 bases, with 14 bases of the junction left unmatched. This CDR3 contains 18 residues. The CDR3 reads CASSLSWTSGMTGDTQYF. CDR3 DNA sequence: TGTGCCAGCAGCCTATCCTGGACTAGCGGGATGACAGGGGATACGCAGTATTTT.

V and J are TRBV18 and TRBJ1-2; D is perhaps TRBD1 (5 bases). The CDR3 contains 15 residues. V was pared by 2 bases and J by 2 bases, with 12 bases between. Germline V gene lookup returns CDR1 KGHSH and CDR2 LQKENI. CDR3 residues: CASSPNGKGNYGYTF. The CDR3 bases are TGTGCCAGCTCACCAAATGGGAAGGGGAACTATGGCTACACCTTC.

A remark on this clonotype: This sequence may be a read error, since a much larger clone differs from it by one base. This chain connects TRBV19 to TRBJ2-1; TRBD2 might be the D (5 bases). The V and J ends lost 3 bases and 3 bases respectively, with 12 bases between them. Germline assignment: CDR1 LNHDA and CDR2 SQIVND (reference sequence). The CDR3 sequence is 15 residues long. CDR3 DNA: TGTGCCAGTAGTATGAGGGCCGGGGTCTACAATGAGCAGTTCTTC. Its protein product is CASSMRAGVYNEQFF.

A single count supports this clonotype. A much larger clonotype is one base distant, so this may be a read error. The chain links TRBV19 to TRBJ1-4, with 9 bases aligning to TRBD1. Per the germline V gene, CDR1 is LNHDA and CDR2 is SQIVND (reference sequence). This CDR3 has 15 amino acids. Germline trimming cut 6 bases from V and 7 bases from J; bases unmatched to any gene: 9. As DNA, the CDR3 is TGTGCCAGTAGCCTGGACAGGGGACTTAGTGAAAAACTGTTTTTT. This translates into CASSLDRGLSEKLFF.

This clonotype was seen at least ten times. This CDR3 is CASSLTTANYGYTF. DNA for the CDR3: TGTGCCAGCAGCTTAACGACAGCGAACTATGGCTACACCTTC. The chain is built from TRBV11-2 and TRBJ1-2; D possibly corresponds to TRBD1 (5 bases). This CDR3 contains 14 residues. Trimming took 2 bases from V and 2 from J, leaving 9 bases between them. The germline gives CDR1 SGHAT, CDR2 FQNNGV.

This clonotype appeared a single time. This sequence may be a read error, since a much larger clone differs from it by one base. DNA for the CDR3: TGTGCCAGCAGCTTAGAAGCGGGAGGGCGAAATGAGCAGTTCTTC. Encoded protein: CASSLEAGGRNEQFF. This chain joins TRBV7-3 and TRBJ2-1; 10 nucleotides line up with TRBD2. The ends lost 2 bases at V and 7 bases at J; junction bases unmatched: 5. CDR3 size: 15 residues. The germline V gene encodes CDR1 SGHTA and CDR2 FQGTGA.

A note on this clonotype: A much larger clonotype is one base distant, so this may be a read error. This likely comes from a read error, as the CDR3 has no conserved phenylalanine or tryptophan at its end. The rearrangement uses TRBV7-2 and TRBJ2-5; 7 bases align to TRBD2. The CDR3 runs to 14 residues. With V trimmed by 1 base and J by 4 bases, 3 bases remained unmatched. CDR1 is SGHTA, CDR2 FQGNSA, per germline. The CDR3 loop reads CASSLVGGRETQYL. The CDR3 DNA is TGTGCCAGCAGCTTAGTGGGAGGGAGAGAGACCCAGTACCTC.

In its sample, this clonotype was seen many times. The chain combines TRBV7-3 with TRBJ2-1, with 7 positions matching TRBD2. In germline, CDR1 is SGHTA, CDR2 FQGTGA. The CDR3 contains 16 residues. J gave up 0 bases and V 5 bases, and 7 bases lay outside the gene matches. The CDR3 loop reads CASSPDRTSSYNEQFF. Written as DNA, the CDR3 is TGTGCCAGCAGCCCAGACCGGACTAGCTCCTACAATGAGCAGTTCTTC.

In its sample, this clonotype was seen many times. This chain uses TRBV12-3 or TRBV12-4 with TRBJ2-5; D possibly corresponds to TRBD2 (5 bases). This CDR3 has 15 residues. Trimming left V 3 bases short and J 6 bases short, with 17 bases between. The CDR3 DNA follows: TGTGCCAGCAGTTTTGGTTCTTCCGGGAAACAGACCCAGTACTTC. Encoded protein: CASSFGSSGKQTQYF.